Detailed here is one TCR beta chain. The data belong to a study of blood T cell repertoires in COVID-19. The trim removed 4 bases at V and 12 bases at J, leaving 2 bases unmatched. CDR3 length: 11 residues. The repertoire was sequenced with immunoSEQ multiplex PCR; TCRdb's copy has only in-frame clones and lacks some. In the table there are approximately 110,000 clones, around 88% of which are singletons. This sequence joins TRBV12-3 or TRBV12-4 and TRBJ2-1, with TRBD1 matching 8 bases. The sequence was obtained from a human donor in a cohort sampled during active COVID-19. Sequences were obtained from peripheral blood. As DNA, the CDR3 is TGTGCCAGCAGTTCCGGACAGGGGCAGTTCTTC. Its translation: CASSSGQGQFF.